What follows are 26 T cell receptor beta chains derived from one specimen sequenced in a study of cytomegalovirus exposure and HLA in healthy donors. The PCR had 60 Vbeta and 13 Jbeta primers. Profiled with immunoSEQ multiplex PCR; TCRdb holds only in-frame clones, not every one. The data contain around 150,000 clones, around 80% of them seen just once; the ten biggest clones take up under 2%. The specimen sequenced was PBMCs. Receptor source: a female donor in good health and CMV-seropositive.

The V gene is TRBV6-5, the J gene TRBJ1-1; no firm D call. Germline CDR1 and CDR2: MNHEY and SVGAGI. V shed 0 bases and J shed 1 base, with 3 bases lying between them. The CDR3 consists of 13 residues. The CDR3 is CASSYSSNTEAFF. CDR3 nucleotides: TGTGCCAGCAGTTACTCCTCGAACACTGAAGCTTTCTTT.

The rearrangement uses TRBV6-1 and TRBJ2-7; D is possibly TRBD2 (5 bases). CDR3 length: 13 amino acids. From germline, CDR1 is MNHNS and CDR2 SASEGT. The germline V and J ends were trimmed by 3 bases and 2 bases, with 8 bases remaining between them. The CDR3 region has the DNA TGTGCCAGCAGTGAGGAGGCAGCCTACGAGCAGTACTTC. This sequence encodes CASSEEAAYEQYF.

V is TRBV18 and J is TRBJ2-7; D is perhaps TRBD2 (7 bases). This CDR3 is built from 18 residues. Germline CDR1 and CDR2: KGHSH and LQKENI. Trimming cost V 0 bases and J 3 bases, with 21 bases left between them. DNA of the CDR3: TGTGCCAGCTCACCACCGTTCCGGGGCACAGGGAGGGACTACGAGCAGTACTTC. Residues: CASSPPFRGTGRDYEQYF.

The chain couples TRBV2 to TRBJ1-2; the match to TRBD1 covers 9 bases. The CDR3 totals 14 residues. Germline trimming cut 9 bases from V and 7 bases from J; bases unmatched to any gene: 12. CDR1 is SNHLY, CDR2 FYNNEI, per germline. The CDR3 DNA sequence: TGTGCCAGTCGTCCCGGGACAGGGTCCGGTGGCTACACCTTC. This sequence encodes CASRPGTGSGGYTF.

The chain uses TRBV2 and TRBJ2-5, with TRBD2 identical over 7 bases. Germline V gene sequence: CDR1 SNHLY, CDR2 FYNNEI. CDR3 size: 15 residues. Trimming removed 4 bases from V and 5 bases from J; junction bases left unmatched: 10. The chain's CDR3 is CASSGRTSSRETQYF. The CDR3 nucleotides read TGTGCCAGCAGTGGGAGGACTAGTAGTCGTGAGACCCAGTACTTC.

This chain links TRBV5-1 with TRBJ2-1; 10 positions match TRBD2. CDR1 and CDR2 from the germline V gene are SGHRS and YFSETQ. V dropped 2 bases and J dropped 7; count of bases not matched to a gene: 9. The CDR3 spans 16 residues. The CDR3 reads CASSLRAGGPGNEQFF. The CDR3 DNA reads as TGCGCCAGCAGCTTAAGAGCGGGGGGGCCGGGAAATGAGCAGTTCTTC.

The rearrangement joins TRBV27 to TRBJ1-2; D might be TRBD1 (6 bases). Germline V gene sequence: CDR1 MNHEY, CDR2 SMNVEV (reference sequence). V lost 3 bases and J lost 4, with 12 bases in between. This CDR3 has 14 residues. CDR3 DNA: TGTGCCAGCAGTTTCGGGACACGAGGCTATGGCTACACCTTC. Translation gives CASSFGTRGYGYTF.

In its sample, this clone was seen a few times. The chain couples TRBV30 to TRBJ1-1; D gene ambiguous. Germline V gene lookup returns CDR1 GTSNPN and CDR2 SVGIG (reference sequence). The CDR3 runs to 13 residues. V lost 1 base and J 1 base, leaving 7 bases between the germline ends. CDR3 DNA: TGTGCCTGGAGTGCACGGGGGAACACTGAAGCTTTCTTT. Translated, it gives CAWSARGNTEAFF.

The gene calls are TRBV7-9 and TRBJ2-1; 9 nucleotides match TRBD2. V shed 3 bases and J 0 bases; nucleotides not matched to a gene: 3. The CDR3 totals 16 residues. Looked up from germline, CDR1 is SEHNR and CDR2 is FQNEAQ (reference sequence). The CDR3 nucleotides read TGTGCCAGCAGCTTGCGGGGGGGGAGCTCCTACAATGAGCAGTTCTTC. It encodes CASSLRGGSSYNEQFF. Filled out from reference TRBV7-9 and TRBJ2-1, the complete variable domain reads DTGVSQNPRHKITKRGQNVTFRCDPISEHNRLYWYRQTLGQGPEFLTYFQNEAQLEKSRLLSDRFSAERPKGSFSTLEIQRTEQGDSAMYLCASSLRGGSSYNEQFFGPGTRLTVL.

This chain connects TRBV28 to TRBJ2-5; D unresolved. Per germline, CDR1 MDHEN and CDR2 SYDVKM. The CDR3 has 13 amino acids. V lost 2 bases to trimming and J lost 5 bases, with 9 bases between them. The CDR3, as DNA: TGTGCCAGCAGTTTAGGCGGTCGGGAGACCCAGTACTTC. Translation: CASSLGGRETQYF.

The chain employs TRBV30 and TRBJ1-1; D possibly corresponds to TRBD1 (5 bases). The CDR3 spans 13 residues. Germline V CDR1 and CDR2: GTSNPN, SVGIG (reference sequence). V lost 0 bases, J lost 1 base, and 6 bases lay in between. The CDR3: CAWSVQENTEAFF. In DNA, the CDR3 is TGTGCCTGGAGTGTACAGGAGAACACTGAAGCTTTCTTT.

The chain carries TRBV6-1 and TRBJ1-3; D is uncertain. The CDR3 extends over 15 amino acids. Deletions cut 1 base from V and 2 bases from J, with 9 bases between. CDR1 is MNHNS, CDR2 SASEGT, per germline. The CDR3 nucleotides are TGTGCCAGCAGTGAAGGTCCAGGCCCTGGAAACACCATATATTTT. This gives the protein CASSEGPGPGNTIYF.

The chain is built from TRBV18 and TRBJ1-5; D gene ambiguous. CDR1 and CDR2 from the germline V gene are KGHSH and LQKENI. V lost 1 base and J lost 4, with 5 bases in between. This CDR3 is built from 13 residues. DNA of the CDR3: TGTGCCAGCTCACCACTCGTGAATCAGCCCCAGCATTTT. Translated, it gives CASSPLVNQPQHF.

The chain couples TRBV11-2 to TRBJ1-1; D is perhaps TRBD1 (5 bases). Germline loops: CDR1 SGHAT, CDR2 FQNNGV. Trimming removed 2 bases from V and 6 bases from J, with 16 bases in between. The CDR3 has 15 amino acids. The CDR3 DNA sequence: TGTGCCAGCAGCTTATTTCTTAAGGGGTTTGCTGAAGCTTTCTTT. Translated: CASSLFLKGFAEAFF.

The CDR3 DNA reads TGCGCCAGCAGCTTGCGACAGGGTAACGAGCAGTACTTC. Residues: CASSLRQGNEQYF. J is TRBJ2-7 and V is TRBV5-1, with TRBD1 matching over 7 bases. The germline gives CDR1 SGHRS, CDR2 YFSETQ. V lost 1 base and J lost 5; bases outside the gene matches: 3. The CDR3 is 13 amino acids.

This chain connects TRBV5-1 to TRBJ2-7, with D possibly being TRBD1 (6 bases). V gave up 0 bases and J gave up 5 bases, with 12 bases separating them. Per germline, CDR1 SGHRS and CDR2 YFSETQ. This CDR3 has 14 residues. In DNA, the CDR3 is TGCGCCAGCAGCTTGGACAGGGAATTCGACGAGCAGTACTTC. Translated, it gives CASSLDREFDEQYF.

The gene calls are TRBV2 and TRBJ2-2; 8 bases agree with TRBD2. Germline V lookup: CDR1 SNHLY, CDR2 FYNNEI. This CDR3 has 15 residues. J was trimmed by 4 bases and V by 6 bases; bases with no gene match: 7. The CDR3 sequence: CASRGGSGITGELFF. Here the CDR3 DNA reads TGTGCCAGCAGGGGGGGTAGCGGGATCACCGGGGAGCTGTTTTTT.

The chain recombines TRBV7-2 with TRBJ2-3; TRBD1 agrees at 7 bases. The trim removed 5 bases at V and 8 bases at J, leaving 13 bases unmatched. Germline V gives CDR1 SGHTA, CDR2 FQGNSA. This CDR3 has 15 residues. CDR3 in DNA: TGTGCCAGCAGCCTAACAGGGGATCTACTTAGTACGCAGTATTTT. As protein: CASSLTGDLLSTQYF.

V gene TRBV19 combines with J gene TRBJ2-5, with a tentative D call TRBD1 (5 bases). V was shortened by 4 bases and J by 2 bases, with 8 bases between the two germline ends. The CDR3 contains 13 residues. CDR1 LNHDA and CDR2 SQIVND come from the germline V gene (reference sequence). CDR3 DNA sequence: TGTGCCAGTAGTAGGACAAAACAAGAGACCCAGTACTTC. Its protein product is CASSRTKQETQYF.

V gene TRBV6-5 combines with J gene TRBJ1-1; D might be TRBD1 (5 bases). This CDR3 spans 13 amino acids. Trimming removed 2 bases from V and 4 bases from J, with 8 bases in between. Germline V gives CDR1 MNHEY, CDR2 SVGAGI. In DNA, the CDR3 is TGTGCCAGCAGTTACAGGGGTGCCACTGAAGCTTTCTTT. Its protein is CASSYRGATEAFF.

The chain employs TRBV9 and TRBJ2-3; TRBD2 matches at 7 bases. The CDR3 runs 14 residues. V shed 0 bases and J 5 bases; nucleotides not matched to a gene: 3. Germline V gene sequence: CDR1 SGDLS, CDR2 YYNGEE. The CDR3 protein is CASSVVASGDTQYF. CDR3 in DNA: TGTGCCAGCAGCGTAGTGGCTAGCGGAGATACGCAGTATTTT.

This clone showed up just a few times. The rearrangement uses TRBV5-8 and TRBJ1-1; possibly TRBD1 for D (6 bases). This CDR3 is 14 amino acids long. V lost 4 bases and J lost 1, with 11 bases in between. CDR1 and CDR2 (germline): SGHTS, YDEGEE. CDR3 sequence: CASSRGQQNTEAFF. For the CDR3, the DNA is TGTGCCAGCAGCAGGGGACAACAGAACACTGAAGCTTTCTTT.

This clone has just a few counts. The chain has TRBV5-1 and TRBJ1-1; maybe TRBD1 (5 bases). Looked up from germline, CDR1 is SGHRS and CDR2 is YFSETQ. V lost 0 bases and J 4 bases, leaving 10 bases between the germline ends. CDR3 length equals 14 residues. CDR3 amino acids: CASSLARVSTEAFF. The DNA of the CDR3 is TGCGCCAGCAGCTTGGCCAGGGTGAGCACTGAAGCTTTCTTT.

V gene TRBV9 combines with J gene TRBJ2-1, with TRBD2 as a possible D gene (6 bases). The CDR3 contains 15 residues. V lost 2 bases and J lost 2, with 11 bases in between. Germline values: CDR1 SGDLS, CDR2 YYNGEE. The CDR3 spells CASSVGRGAYNEQFF. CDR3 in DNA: TGTGCCAGCAGCGTGGGGCGGGGCGCCTACAATGAGCAGTTCTTC.

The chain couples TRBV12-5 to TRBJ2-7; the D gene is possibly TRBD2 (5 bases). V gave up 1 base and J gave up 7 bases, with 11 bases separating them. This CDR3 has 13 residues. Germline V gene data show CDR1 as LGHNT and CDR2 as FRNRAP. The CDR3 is CASGLAAPGEQYF. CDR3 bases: TGTGCTAGTGGTTTGGCGGCGCCGGGGGAGCAGTACTTC. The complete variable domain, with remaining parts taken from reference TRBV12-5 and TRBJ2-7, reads DARVTQTPRHKVTEMGQEVTMRCQPILGHNTVFWYRQTMMQGLELLAYFRNRAPLDDSGMPKDRFSAEMPDATLATLKIQPSEPRDSAVYFCASGLAAPGEQYFGPGTRLTVT.

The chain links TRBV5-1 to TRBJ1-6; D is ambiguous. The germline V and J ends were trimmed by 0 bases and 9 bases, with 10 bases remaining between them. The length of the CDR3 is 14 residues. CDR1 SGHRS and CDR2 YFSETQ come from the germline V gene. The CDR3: CASSLAGYGSPLHF. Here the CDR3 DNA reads TGCGCCAGCAGCTTGGCGGGGTACGGTTCACCCCTCCACTTT.